This T cell receptor (beta chain) comes out of a study of regulatory T cells in long-lasting Graves disease. Time point meaning: persistent/refractory GD, antithyroid drugs over 5 years with positive TRAb. Extracted PBMC RNA gave rise to the TCR library. Losses at the gene ends were 3 bases for V and 6 bases for J; bases not matched to a gene: 8. Germline V gene data show CDR1 as MGHRA and CDR2 as YSYEKL. There are 16 residues in the CDR3. In building TCR beta libraries, iRepertoire HTBI primers were used together with Arm-PCR of CDR3 regions. Using its own MiXCR run on the multiplex PCR reads, TCRdb lists one record per CDR3 protein. Among roughly 360,000 distinct CDR3 sequences listed, roughly 25% were seen once.

V gene TRBV4-1 combines with J gene TRBJ1-1, with 12 bases identical to TRBD1. Here the sequenced sample was peripheral blood mononuclear cells (PBMCs), taken when the disease was refractory, from a patient treated with antithyroid drugs. This TCR was recovered from a woman aged 40 to 50 with Graves disease. The CDR3 DNA reads as TGCGCCAGCAGCCAGGGGACAGGGGGCTTTTCCTCTGAAGCTTTCTTT. It translates to CASSQGTGGFSSEAFF.